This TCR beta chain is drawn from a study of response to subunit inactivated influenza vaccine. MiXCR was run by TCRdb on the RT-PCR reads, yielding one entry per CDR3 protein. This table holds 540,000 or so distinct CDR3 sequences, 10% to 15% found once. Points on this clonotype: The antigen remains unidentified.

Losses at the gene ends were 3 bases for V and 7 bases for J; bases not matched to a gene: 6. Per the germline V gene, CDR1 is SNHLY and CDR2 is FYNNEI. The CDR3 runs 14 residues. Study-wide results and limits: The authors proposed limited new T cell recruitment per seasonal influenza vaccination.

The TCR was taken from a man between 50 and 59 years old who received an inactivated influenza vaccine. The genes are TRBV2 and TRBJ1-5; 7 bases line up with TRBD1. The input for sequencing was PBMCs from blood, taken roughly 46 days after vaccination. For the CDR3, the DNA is TGTGCCAGCAGTGATAGGGGGCTCGGGCAGCCCCAGCATTTT. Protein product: CASSDRGLGQPQHF.